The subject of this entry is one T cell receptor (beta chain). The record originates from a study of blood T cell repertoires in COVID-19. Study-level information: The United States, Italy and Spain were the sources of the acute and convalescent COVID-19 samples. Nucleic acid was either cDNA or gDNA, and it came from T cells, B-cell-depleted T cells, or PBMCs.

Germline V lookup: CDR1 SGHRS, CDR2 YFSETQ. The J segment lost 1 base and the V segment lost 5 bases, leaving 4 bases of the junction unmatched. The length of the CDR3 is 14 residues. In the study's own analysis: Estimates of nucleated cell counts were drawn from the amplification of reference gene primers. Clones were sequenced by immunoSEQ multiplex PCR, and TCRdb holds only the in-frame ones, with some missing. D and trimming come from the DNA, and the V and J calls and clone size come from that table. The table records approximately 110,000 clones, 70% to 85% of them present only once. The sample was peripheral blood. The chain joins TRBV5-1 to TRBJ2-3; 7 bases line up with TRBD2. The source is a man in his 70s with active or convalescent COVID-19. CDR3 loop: CASRRGSGTDTQYF. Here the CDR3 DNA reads TGCGCCAGCAGGCGGGGGAGCGGCACAGATACGCAGTATTTT.